These T cell receptor beta chains were read from a single sample in a study of OX40 agonist ivuxolimab in advanced cancers. Sequencing was performed with immunoSEQ multiplex PCR; in TCRdb, only in-frame clones are kept and a portion is missing. The data show under 80,000 clones, approximately 85% seen once. The input for sequencing was CD4+ or CD8+ T cells sorted from blood, taken in a trial of the OX40 agonist ivuxolimab. The receptors originated from an adult with an advanced solid tumor such as melanoma, head and neck, liver or kidney cancer. CDR3s include the opening cysteine and the closing phenylalanine or tryptophan. A D gene is named only where the DNA matches it firmly. For some rows the clone size is stated as once, few or many, or as a class when expanded; others skip it.

d_call,clone_size,v_call,j_call,cdr3_nt,cdr3_aa
-,-,TRBV9,TRBJ1-3,TGTGCCAGCAGCCCCCCAGGGTTTGGCACCTCTGGAAACACCATATATTTT,CASSPPGFGTSGNTIYF
TRBD1,-,TRBV10-3,TRBJ2-2,TGTGCCACCCACTCCGGGACAGAGAACACCGGGGAGCTGTTTTTT,CATHSGTENTGELFF
-,-,TRBV5-1,TRBJ1-1,TGCGCCAGCAGCTTTGGGGTTTCGGACACTGAAGCTTTCTTT,CASSFGVSDTEAFF
TRBD1,-,TRBV19,TRBJ1-2,TGTGCCAGTAGTGCGGGACAGGGAAACTATGGCTACACCTTC,CASSAGQGNYGYTF
TRBD1,-,TRBV7-2,TRBJ2-4,TGTGCCAGCAGCTCGGACAGGGTATCGGTCATTCAGTATTTC,CASSSDRVSVIQYF
TRBD1,-,TRBV2,TRBJ1-2,TGTGCCAGCAAGCGGACAGGGGGCAGCTATGGCTACACCTTC,CASKRTGGSYGYTF
-,-,TRBV28,TRBJ1-1,TGTGCCAGCAGTTTGGTTGGCATGATGAACACTGAAGCTTTCTTT,CASSLVGMMNTEAFF
-,-,TRBV7-9,TRBJ2-2,TGTGCCAGCAGCTTCATGTGGGGGCGAAGCACCGGGGAGCTGTTTTTT,CASSFMWGRSTGELFF
-,-,TRBV5-1,TRBJ2-7,TGCGCCAGCAGCTTGAACGGCTACGAGCAGTACTTC,CASSLNGYEQYF
TRBD1,-,TRBV19,TRBJ1-1,TGTGCCAGTAGGTTTTCCGGGACAGCGATGAACACTGAAGCTTTCTTT,CASRFSGTAMNTEAFF
TRBD1,-,TRBV29-1,TRBJ1-1,TGCAGCGCCCAGGGGGCGTCTGCTGAAGCTTTCTTT,CSAQGASAEAFF
-,-,TRBV5-6,TRBJ1-5,TGTGCCAGCAGCTTGTGGGGGGGTAAGACGAGAAATCAGCCCCAGCATTTT,CASSLWGGKTRNQPQHF
TRBD2,-,TRBV30,TRBJ2-5,TGTGCCTGGAGCGTCGGACTAGCGCGGGAGACCCAGTACTTC,CAWSVGLARETQYF
TRBD2,few,TRBV5-4,TRBJ2-1,TGTGCCAGCAGCTCGTGGGGGACTAGAGACAATGAGCAGTTCTTC,CASSSWGTRDNEQFF
TRBD1,-,TRBV10-3,TRBJ1-5,TGTGCCATCAGTCCGGGACAGAATCAGCCCCAGCATTTT,CAISPGQNQPQHF
-,few,TRBV28,TRBJ2-3,TGTGCCAGCAGTTTTGGCGGACTGGCAGATACGCAGTATTTT,CASSFGGLADTQYF
TRBD2,-,TRBV6-5,TRBJ2-1,TGTGCCAGTGAAGGCGGGGGCTACAATGAGCAGTTCTTC,CASEGGGYNEQFF
TRBD1,-,TRBV7-2,TRBJ1-6,TGTGCCAGCAGCTTAGAGGGGGCTGTTAATTCACCCCTCCACTTT,CASSLEGAVNSPLHF
TRBD2,-,TRBV7-3,TRBJ2-1,TGTGCCAGCAGCACGGAGCGGGGGGCTCCCTTGGATGAGCAGTTCTTC,CASSTERGAPLDEQFF
-,-,TRBV7-3,TRBJ2-5,TGTGCCAGCAGCTCGGACGGCCGAGGGGCCCAGTACTTC,CASSSDGRGAQYF
TRBD1,-,TRBV11-2,TRBJ2-7,TGTGCCAGCAACCGACAGGGATCATCCTACGAGCAGTACTTC,CASNRQGSSYEQYF
-,-,TRBV6-5,TRBJ1-5,TGTGCCAGCAAAAAGACCCCAAATCAGCCCCAGCATTTT,CASKKTPNQPQHF